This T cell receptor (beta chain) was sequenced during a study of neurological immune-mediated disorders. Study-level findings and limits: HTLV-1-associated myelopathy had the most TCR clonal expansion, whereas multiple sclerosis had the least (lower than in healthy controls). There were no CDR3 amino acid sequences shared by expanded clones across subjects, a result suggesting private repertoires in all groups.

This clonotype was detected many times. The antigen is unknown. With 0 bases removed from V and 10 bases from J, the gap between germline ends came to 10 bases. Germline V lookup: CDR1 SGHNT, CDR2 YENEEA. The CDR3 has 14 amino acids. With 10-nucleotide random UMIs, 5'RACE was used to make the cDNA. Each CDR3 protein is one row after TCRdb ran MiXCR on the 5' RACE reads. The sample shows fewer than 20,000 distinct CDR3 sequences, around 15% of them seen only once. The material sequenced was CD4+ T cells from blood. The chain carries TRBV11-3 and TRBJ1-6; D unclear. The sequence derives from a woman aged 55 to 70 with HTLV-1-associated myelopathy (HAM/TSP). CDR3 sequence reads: CASSLEGLNSPLHF. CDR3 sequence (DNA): TGTGCCAGCAGCTTAGAAGGGTTGAACTCACCCCTCCACTTT.